The 16 T cell receptor beta chains below were found in one sample sequenced in a study of T cells in localized non-small cell lung cancer (TCRdb year 2020). Libraries were prepared through the immunoSEQ multiplex PCR assay. TCRdb mirrors the immuneACCESS table, restricted to in-frame sequences. Some clones are absent from its copies; in checked studies, under half trace to an unresolved V gene, and the reason for the others is unknown. For this sample there are tens of thousands of clones; over 75% appear just once. About 16% of the sample is in the top ten clones. Sequences were derived from peripheral blood, sampled before any cancer treatment. Source of these receptors: a male donor older than 55 with stage III squamous cell lung carcinoma.

V is TRBV7-7 and J is TRBJ1-4; D uncertain. V was trimmed by 5 bases and J by 8 bases, leaving 12 bases between them. Germline assignment: CDR1 SSHAT and CDR2 FNYEAQ (reference sequence). This CDR3 has 13 amino acids. The CDR3 sequence is CASSLSDGEKLFF. The DNA for the CDR3 is TGTGCCAGCAGCCTCTCTGATGGGGAAAAACTGTTTTTT. The full variable domain, its missing parts supplied by reference TRBV7-7 and TRBJ1-4, is GAGVSQSPRYKVTKRGQDVTLRCDPISSHATLYWYQQALGQGPEFLTYFNYEAQPDKSGLPSDRFSAERPEGSISTLTIQRTEQRDSAMYRCASSLSDGEKLFFGSGTQLSVL.

J is TRBJ2-2 and V is TRBV7-2; D ambiguous. The CDR3 is 15 amino acids. Trimming removed 5 bases at V and 0 bases at J, with 10 bases between. Germline V lookup: CDR1 SGHTA, CDR2 FQGNSA. The CDR3 region has the DNA TGTGCCAGCAGCGCAACACAAACGAACACCGGGGAGCTGTTTTTT. The encoded protein is CASSATQTNTGELFF.

This clone occurred once. The gene calls are TRBV5-1 and TRBJ1-2; a weak D match, TRBD1 (5 bases). Germline assignment: CDR1 SGHRS and CDR2 YFSETQ. The CDR3 has 16 amino acids. V was cut by 3 bases and J by 5 bases, with 20 bases left in between. For the CDR3, the DNA is TGCGCCAGCAGCTCGGGGGATAGGACGGACTATTATGGCTACACCTTC. Translating gives CASSSGDRTDYYGYTF.

This clone was observed a handful of times. The chain joins TRBV28 to TRBJ1-3, with 8 bases identical to TRBD1. CDR1 and CDR2 from the germline V gene are MDHEN and SYDVKM. V shed 1 base and J 6 bases; nucleotides not matched to a gene: 11. CDR3 length: 17 amino acids. The CDR3 is CASSLSQGQGAPNTIYF. The CDR3 DNA follows: TGTGCCAGCAGTTTATCCCAAGGACAGGGCGCCCCAAACACCATATATTTT. Full variable domain (remainder filled in from reference TRBV28 and TRBJ1-3): DVKVTQSSRYLVKRTGEKVFLECVQDMDHENMFWYRQDPGLGLRLIYFSYDVKMKEKGDIPEGYSVSREKKERFSLILESASTNQTSMYLCASSLSQGQGAPNTIYFGEGSWLTVV.

This clone was counted a few times. The chain is built from TRBV7-9 and TRBJ1-5, with D uncertain. Trimming cost V 6 bases and J 2 bases, with 14 bases left between them. The CDR3 runs 15 residues. The V gene's germline CDR1 is SEHNR and CDR2 FQNEAQ (reference sequence). CDR3 DNA sequence: TGTGCCAGCAGTATTGGGGTCGCCGGCAATCAGCCCCAGCATTTT. Protein product: CASSIGVAGNQPQHF. Filled out from reference TRBV7-9 and TRBJ1-5, the complete variable domain reads DTGVSQNPRHKITKRGQNVTFRCDPISEHNRLYWYRQTLGQGPEFLTYFQNEAQLEKSRLLSDRFSAERPKGSFSTLEIQRTEQGDSAMYLCASSIGVAGNQPQHFGDGTRLSIL.

This chain joins TRBV15 and TRBJ1-1; D gene ambiguous. Germline values: CDR1 LNHNV, CDR2 YYDKDF (reference sequence). Trimming shortened V by 2 bases and J by 8 bases, and 15 bases separated the two germline ends. This CDR3 region has 14 residues. The CDR3 spells CATSRSGRTEEAFF. The CDR3 DNA follows: TGTGCCACCAGCAGAAGTGGGAGGACGGAGGAAGCTTTCTTT.

The J gene is TRBJ1-2, the V gene TRBV28; D not resolved. The CDR3 extends over 12 amino acids. Germline V gene sequence: CDR1 MDHEN, CDR2 SYDVKM. V dropped 2 bases and J dropped 2 bases, with 3 bases sitting between them. Here the CDR3 reads CASSLGNYGYTF. CDR3 DNA sequence: TGTGCCAGCAGTTTAGGGAACTATGGCTACACCTTC.

V gene TRBV7-8 combines with J gene TRBJ2-2; a weak D match, TRBD2 (5 bases). The germline V gene has CDR1 SGHVS and CDR2 FQNEAQ. Deletions cut 5 bases from V and 6 bases from J, with 13 bases between. This CDR3 has 14 amino acids. CDR3: CASSPRGIAGELFF. The CDR3 region has the DNA TGTGCCAGCAGCCCCCGGGGTATTGCCGGGGAGCTGTTTTTT.

This clone appeared once. V usage is TRBV19 and J usage is TRBJ1-4; the D gene is possibly TRBD1 (5 bases). CDR3 length: 16 amino acids. CDR1 LNHDA and CDR2 SQIVND come from the germline V gene (reference sequence). Trimming cost V 0 bases and J 3 bases, with 11 bases left between them. DNA of the CDR3: TGTGCCAGTAGTATAGATCCCGGGGGAGCTAATGAAAAACTGTTTTTT. Translation gives CASSIDPGGANEKLFF.

This chain joins TRBV5-3 and TRBJ2-3, with TRBD1 identical over 10 bases. TRBV5-3 carries the ORF label, with uncertain function. The CDR3 is made up of 15 amino acids. V lost 3 bases and J lost 2; bases outside the gene matches: 3. DNA of the CDR3: TGTGCCAGAAGCTCGGGACAGGGGACCACAGATACGCAGTATTTT. It is translated as CARSSGQGTTDTQYF.

The V gene is TRBV4-1, the J gene TRBJ1-5; D remains ambiguous. Germline V lookup: CDR1 MGHRA, CDR2 YSYEKL. The CDR3 has 15 amino acids. Trimming left V 4 bases short and J 0 bases short, with 10 bases between. CDR3 DNA sequence: TGCGCCAGCAGCCGGGCAGAGTCTAGCAATCAGCCCCAGCATTTT. This sequence encodes CASSRAESSNQPQHF.

The CDR3 sequence is CASSLWQTNTGELFF. For the CDR3, the DNA is TGTGCCAGCAGTTTGTGGCAGACGAACACCGGGGAGCTGTTTTTT. V gene TRBV28 combines with J gene TRBJ2-2; no clear D gene. V was clipped by 3 bases and J by 0 bases, with 8 bases between them. CDR1 and CDR2 (germline): MDHEN, SYDVKM. The CDR3 runs 15 residues.

The rearrangement uses TRBV6-6 and TRBJ2-2; 7 nucleotides line up with TRBD1. Trimming at V came to 6 bases and at J to 2 bases, leaving 3 bases not matched to a gene. The CDR3 is made up of 14 amino acids. Germline-derived CDR1 and CDR2 are MNHNY and SVGAGI (reference sequence). The CDR3, as DNA: TGTGCCAGCAGCGGGACAGTAAACACCGGGGAGCTGTTTTTT. Encoded protein: CASSGTVNTGELFF.

V is TRBV4-1 and J is TRBJ1-6, with a weak D call TRBD1 (5 bases). Trimming removed 4 bases from V and 0 bases from J, with 13 bases in between. Per germline, CDR1 MGHRA and CDR2 YSYEKL. The CDR3 loop spans 17 amino acids. The CDR3: CASSPLGGNSYNSPLHF. In DNA, the CDR3 is TGCGCCAGCAGCCCCCTCGGGGGAAACTCCTATAATTCACCCCTCCACTTT.

The chain has TRBV6-6 and TRBJ1-5, with unresolved D. Germline V gene data show CDR1 as MNHNY and CDR2 as SVGAGI (reference sequence). CDR3 size: 12 residues. The V end was cut by 7 bases, the J end by 0 bases, with 4 bases between. Here the CDR3 DNA reads TGTGCCAGCAAACCTAGCAATCAGCCCCAGCATTTT. Its protein product is CASKPSNQPQHF.

The chain joins TRBV27 to TRBJ2-1, with D perhaps matching TRBD2 (6 bases). In germline, CDR1 is MNHEY, CDR2 SMNVEV (reference sequence). The CDR3 length is 12 residues. The V gene lost 5 bases and the J gene lost 9 bases, with 11 bases spanning the gap. CDR3 DNA sequence: TGTGCCAGCAGTACGTACGGGAGTGAGCAGTTCTTC. The encoded protein is CASSTYGSEQFF.